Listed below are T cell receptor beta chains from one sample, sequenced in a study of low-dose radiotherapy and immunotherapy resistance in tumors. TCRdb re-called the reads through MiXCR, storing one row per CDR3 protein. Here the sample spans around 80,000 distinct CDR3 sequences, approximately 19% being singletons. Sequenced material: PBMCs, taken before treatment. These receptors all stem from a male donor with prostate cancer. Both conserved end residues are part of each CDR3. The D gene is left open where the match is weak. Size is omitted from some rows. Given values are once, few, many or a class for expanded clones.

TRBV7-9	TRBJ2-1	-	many	CASSLARWGLDEQFF	TGTGCCAGCAGCTTAGCCAGGTGGGGGTTGGATGAGCAGTTCTTC
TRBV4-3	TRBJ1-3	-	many	CASSQERRDPGNTIYF	TGCGCCAGCAGCCAAGAGCGTAGAGACCCTGGAAACACCATATATTTT
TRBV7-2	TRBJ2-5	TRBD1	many	CASSWGQRETQYF	TGTGCCAGCAGCTGGGGACAGAGGGAGACCCAGTACTTC
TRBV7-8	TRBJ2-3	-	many	CASSLAWVISTDTQYF	TGTGCCAGCAGCTTAGCATGGGTGATTAGCACAGATACGCAGTATTTT
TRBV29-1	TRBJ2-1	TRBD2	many	CSEASGIDEQFF	TGCAGCGAAGCTAGCGGGATTGATGAGCAGTTCTTC
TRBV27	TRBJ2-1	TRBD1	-	CASSRDRGPNEQFF	TGTGCCAGCAGTCGGGACAGGGGACCCAATGAGCAGTTCTTC
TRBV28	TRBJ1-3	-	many	CASSLGTDSGNTIYF	TGTGCCAGCAGTTTAGGGACGGACTCTGGAAACACCATATATTTT
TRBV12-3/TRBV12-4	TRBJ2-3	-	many	CASSLGASTQYF	TGTGCCAGCAGTTTAGGGGCAAGTACGCAGTATTTT
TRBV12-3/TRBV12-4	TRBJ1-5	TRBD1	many	CASSFSTGAQPQHF	TGTGCCAGCAGTTTCTCGACAGGGGCGCAGCCCCAGCATTTT
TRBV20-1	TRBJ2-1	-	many	CSARDTGSPYNEQFF	TGCAGTGCTAGAGATACGGGATCCCCCTACAATGAGCAGTTCTTC
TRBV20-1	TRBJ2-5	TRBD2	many	CSAKRGGQETQYF	TGCAGTGCTAAGCGGGGCGGACAAGAGACCCAGTACTTC
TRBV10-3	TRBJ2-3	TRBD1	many	CAISETTTGGASDTQYF	TGTGCCATCAGTGAAACCACAACAGGGGGCGCATCAGATACGCAGTATTTT
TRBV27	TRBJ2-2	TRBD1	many	CASKKRPGQINTGELFF	TGTGCCAGCAAAAAGCGGCCGGGACAGATCAACACCGGGGAGCTGTTTTTT
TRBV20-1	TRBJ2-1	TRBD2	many	CSARVASGGSYNEQFF	TGCAGTGCTAGAGTGGCTAGCGGGGGCTCCTACAATGAGCAGTTCTTC
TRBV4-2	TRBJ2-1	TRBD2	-	CASSQETSGNEQFF	TGTGCCAGCAGCCAAGAGACTAGCGGCAATGAGCAGTTCTTC
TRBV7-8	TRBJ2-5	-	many	CASSLASRGNRETQYF	TGTGCCAGCAGCTTGGCGTCAAGGGGGAATAGAGAGACCCAGTACTTC
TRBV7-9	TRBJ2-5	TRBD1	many	CASSLALGTGRDETQYF	TGTGCCAGCAGCTTAGCCCTTGGGACAGGGAGGGACGAGACCCAGTACTTC
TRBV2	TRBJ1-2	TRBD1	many	CASSGTVGSYGYTF	TGTGCCAGCAGCGGGACAGTCGGTAGCTATGGCTACACCTTC
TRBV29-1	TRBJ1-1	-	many	CSVVRDRVGTEAFF	TGCAGCGTTGTCCGGGACCGCGTGGGCACTGAAGCTTTCTTT
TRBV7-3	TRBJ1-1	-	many	CASSLNIGVGAFF	TGTGCCAGCAGCTTAAATATTGGGGTCGGCGCTTTCTTT
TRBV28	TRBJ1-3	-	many	CASSQRRGSGNTIYF	TGTGCCAGCAGTCAGAGGAGGGGCTCTGGAAACACCATATATTTT
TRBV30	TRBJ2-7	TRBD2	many	CAWSRRENGFEQYF	TGTGCCTGGAGTCGGCGGGAGAATGGTTTCGAGCAGTACTTC
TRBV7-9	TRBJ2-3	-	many	CASSLATRLDTDTQYF	TGTGCCAGCAGCTTAGCGACCAGACTAGACACAGATACGCAGTATTTT
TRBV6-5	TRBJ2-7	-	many	CASSYSDANSYEQYF	TGTGCCAGCAGTTACTCGGACGCGAACTCCTACGAGCAGTACTTC
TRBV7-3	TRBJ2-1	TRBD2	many	CASSAGLAIHNEQFF	TGTGCCAGCAGCGCGGGACTAGCGATACACAATGAGCAGTTCTTC
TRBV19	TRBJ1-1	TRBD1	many	CAASGADRGSLEAFF	TGTGCCGCCTCTGGGGCCGACAGGGGATCTCTGGAAGCTTTCTTT
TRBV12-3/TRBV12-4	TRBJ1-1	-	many	CASSLVLNTEAFF	TGTGCCAGCAGCTTGGTCCTGAACACTGAAGCTTTCTTT
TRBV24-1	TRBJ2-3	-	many	CATSTNTDTQYF	TGTGCCACCAGTACAAACACAGATACGCAGTATTTT
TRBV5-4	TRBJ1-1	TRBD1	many	CASSRAGDRRNTEAFF	TGTGCCAGCAGCCGAGCAGGGGACAGAAGAAACACTGAAGCTTTCTTT
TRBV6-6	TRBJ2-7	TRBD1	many	CASTPGQGAYEQYF	TGTGCCAGCACTCCCGGACAGGGGGCCTACGAGCAGTACTTC
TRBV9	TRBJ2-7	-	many	CASSLAARSYEQYF	TGTGCCAGCAGCTTGGCGGCCAGATCCTACGAGCAGTACTTC
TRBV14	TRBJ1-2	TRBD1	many	CASSQMGQGNFGYTF	TGTGCCAGCAGCCAAATGGGACAGGGAAATTTCGGCTACACCTTC
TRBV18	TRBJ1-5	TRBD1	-	CASSPDRVGQPQHF	TGTGCCAGCTCCCCTGACAGGGTAGGCCAGCCCCAGCATTTT
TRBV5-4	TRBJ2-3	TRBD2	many	CASSLGTSGSTDTQYF	TGTGCCAGCAGCTTGGGAACTAGCGGGAGCACAGATACGCAGTATTTT
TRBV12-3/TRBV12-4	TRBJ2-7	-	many	CASSNIFRQGSEQYF	TGTGCCAGCAGTAATATTTTTCGGCAGGGGAGCGAGCAGTACTTC
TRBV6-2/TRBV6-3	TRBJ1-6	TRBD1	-	CASSYRQGLNAPLHF	TGTGCCAGCAGTTACAGACAGGGTTTGAATGCACCCCTCCACTTT
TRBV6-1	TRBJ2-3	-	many	CASSRTDTQYF	TGTGCCAGCAGCCGAACAGATACGCAGTATTTT
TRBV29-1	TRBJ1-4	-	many	CSVRGGGPEKLFF	TGCAGCGTAAGGGGGGGCGGACCTGAAAAACTGTTTTTT
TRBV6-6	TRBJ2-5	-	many	CASREQGWEETQYF	TGTGCCAGCAGAGAACAGGGTTGGGAAGAGACCCAGTACTTC
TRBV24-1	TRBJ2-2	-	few	CATSDSVGRNTGELFF	TGTGCCACCAGTGATTCAGTCGGGAGAAACACCGGGGAGCTGTTTTTT
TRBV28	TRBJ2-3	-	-	CASSLISPSTDTQYF	TGTGCCAGCAGTTTAATTTCCCCGAGCACAGATACGCAGTATTTT
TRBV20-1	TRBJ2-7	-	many	CSAKLGRGRYEQYF	TGCAGTGCTAAACTCGGGAGGGGGCGCTACGAGCAGTACTTC
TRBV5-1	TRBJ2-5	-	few	CASSLAGSETQYF	TGCGCCAGCAGCTTAGCTGGTTCGGAGACCCAGTACTTC
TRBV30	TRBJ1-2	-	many	CAWSLQVEGYTF	TGTGCCTGGAGTCTCCAGGTTGAGGGCTACACCTTC
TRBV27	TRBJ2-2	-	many	CASSNPSSYTGELFF	TGTGCCAGCAGTAACCCTAGCAGCTACACCGGGGAGCTGTTTTTT
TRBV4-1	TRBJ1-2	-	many	CASSQGRPAGSSRDYGYTF	TGCGCCAGCAGCCAAGGGCGACCCGCGGGTTCAAGTAGGGACTATGGCTACACCTTC
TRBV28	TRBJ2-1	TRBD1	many	CASSNLSPPGQAYNEQFF	TGTGCCAGCAGTAACCTATCACCCCCGGGACAGGCCTACAATGAGCAGTTCTTC
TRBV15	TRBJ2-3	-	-	CATSDPGESTDTQYF	TGTGCCACCAGCGATCCCGGGGAAAGCACAGATACGCAGTATTTT
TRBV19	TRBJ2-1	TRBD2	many	CASSIGFRLAENNEQFF	TGTGCCAGTAGTATAGGGTTCCGACTAGCGGAAAACAATGAGCAGTTCTTC
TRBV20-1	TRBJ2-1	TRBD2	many	CSARTGTSWNEQFF	TGCAGTGCTAGGACCGGGACTAGCTGGAATGAGCAGTTCTTC
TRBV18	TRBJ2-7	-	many	CASSPQETYEQYF	TGTGCCAGCTCACCACAGGAAACCTACGAGCAGTACTTC
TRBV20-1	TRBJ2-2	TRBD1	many	CSALKGQGANGELFF	TGCAGTGCTTTGAAGGGGCAGGGGGCGAACGGGGAGCTGTTTTTT
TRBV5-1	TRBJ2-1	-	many	CASSLAGRATYSQFF	TGCGCCAGCAGCTTGGCAGGACGGGCTACGTACTCACAGTTCTTC